This T cell receptor (beta chain) was sequenced in a study of blood T cell repertoires in COVID-19 (dated by TCRdb to 2020 to 2022). Some background on the complete study: Samples covering the acute and convalescent phases of COVID-19 were provided by collaborators in the United States, Italy and Spain. The material from the prospective study consisted of cDNA or gDNA derived from T cells, B-cell-depleted T cells, or PBMCs. Subjects who had been exposed to COVID-19, were actively infected with it, or had recovered from it provided the deeply sampled blood TCRbeta repertoires that made up the dataset. A freely available public database, intended as a resource for researchers studying the immune response to SARS-CoV-2, is where the repertoires were released. Samples came from the ongoing ImmuneRACE study (first 160 participants) plus 1,254 subjects from 6 global collaborators. The sample metadata nearly always contained a de-identified subject ID, COVID-19 status, age in years and sex. Where HLA class I and class II types were available, the types were taken from metadata supplied by the sample provider, not from assay-based typing.

V and J are trimmed by 2 bases and 11 bases, and the gene matches miss 6 bases of the junction. The CDR3, from cysteine to phenylalanine, totals 14 residues. This entry keeps only the CDR3 DNA: 42 bases, framed from base 1. The germline V gene provides CDR1 MNHEY and CDR2 SVGAGI. TCRbeta CDR3 regions were amplified from genomic DNA by means of the immunoSEQ Assay, a bias-controlled multiplex PCR. Turning to the authors' computational methods: The number of nucleated cells in each sample was estimated by amplification of reference gene primers within the assay. To quantify the absolute abundance of each unique TCRbeta CDR3 rearrangement, sequence reads were collapsed and filtered. For each sample, productive Simpson clonality was calculated as the square root of Simpson's diversity index over productive rearrangements. TCRdb carries this immuneACCESS record with in-frame sequences only. Its versions omit some clonotypes, under half of them owing to an unresolved V gene in the studies checked, with the rest unexplained. The V and J calls and the clone size are those of that table, but D and trimming were determined from the DNA. Within this sample are roughly 230,000 clones, with approximately 83% of them counted one time only. Roughly 3.1% of the sample goes to the ten largest clones.

Enrolling through a virtual design, the prospective study's participants ranged in age from roughly 18 to 89 years and lived across approximately 25 United States geographic areas. To assign participants to cohorts, the prospective study relied on clinical history that participants themselves reported in a screening survey and a study questionnaire. ImmuneRACE Cohort 3 recovered participants were defined by two consecutive negative NP/OP PCR tests, healthcare professional clearance, or symptom resolution. Each participant in the prospective study had whole blood, serum and a nasopharyngeal or oropharyngeal swab collected by mobile phlebotomists. Over a roughly 2-month period, participants in the prospective study had the option of providing additional blood draws and questionnaires. Before DNA extraction, prospective study blood samples were shipped either frozen or at room temperature. Paper-wide results and their limitations: Clinical and demographic metadata were provided uncurated, with the amount varying by source and participant.

Comment on this clone: Its cognate antigen has yet to be identified. Qualities for individual bases were not recorded, and no much larger clone is one base off.

This receptor was taken from a man between 45 and 60 years old who had recovered from COVID-19. The rearrangement joined TRBV6-5 to TRBJ1-1, with 12 junctional bases fitting TRBD1. The sequencing input was PBMCs or T cells enriched from blood (not recorded which). The nucleotide sequence reads as follows: TGTGCCAGCAGTTACGGTAGGGGACAGGGGGCCGCTTTCTTT. Translated, this gives CASSYGRGQGAAFF.